The clone carrying this TCR beta chain appeared many times. No antigen is known for it. This specimen comes from a study of T cells in Graves' hyperthyroidism and ophthalmopathy. About the study: Peripheral blood samples were taken at initial diagnosis, prior to any treatment. Study-wide results and caveats: Blood samples included most of the expanded thyroid clonotypes exceeding 0.001.

Germline V lookup: CDR1 MNHNS, CDR2 SASEGT. The CDR3 is 18 residues long. Trimming left V 5 bases short and J 4 bases short, with 23 bases between. Authors of the study amplified TCR beta CDR3 regions from RNA transcripts. A first-round RT-PCR of the TCR CDR3 used the HTBI primer set. Each CDR3 protein gets one entry after TCRdb re-called the multiplex PCR reads with MiXCR. The sample lists 250,000 to 400,000 distinct CDR3 sequences; roughly 13% were seen once. Individuals with ophthalmopathy presented a Clinical Activity Score of at least 3, a NOSPECS grade of at least 4 and a duration under 3 months. PBMCs stemmed from 10 ml fresh peripheral blood.

The source material was blood. The chain carries TRBV6-1 and TRBJ2-2, with D maybe TRBD1 (5 bases). The TCR comes from a woman between 40 and 50 years old with Graves' ophthalmopathy. CDR3 bases: TGTGCCAGCAGTCGATATCCTCTGGGGCAGACGTCCACCGGGGAGCTGTTTTTT. It encodes CASSRYPLGQTSTGELFF.